The following is a T cell receptor beta chain sequence with its context. Its antigen is not known. The germline V and J ends were trimmed by 4 bases and 4 bases, with 13 bases remaining between them. Germline CDR1 is LGHNA and CDR2 is YSLEER. The CDR3 spans 14 residues. Repertoires were generated with immunoSEQ multiplex PCR, while TCRdb's copy carries only in-frame clones and drops some. The repertoire includes about 140,000 clones, roughly 90% of them detected once, and about 2.7% sits in the top ten. The data were obtained in a study of T cell responses to AZD1222 COVID-19 vaccine. Broader study findings: Breadth and depth of Spike-specific TCRs rose after two AZD1222 doses.

The chain carries TRBV4-3 and TRBJ1-1; D call uncertain. The source is an adult in good health. This sample comprised peripheral blood, obtained on day 0 of AZD1222 vaccination. The CDR3 nucleotides are TGCGCCAGCAGCCCCCGCCTTTGGGGCACTGAAGCTTTCTTT. It specifies CASSPRLWGTEAFF.